This T cell receptor beta chain was retrieved from a study of T cells in localized non-small cell lung cancer. Measured with immunoSEQ multiplex PCR; TCRdb has only the in-frame clones, and not every one. The sample yields 40,000 or so clones, 86% seen once. V lost 8 bases, J lost 6 bases, and 17 bases lay in between. This CDR3 has 13 residues. Germline lookup yields CDR1 SEHNR and CDR2 FQNEAQ (reference sequence). The sequence came from a man aged 40 to 70 with stage I lung adenocarcinoma. The gene calls are TRBV7-9 and TRBJ2-7; D may be TRBD2 (5 bases). The source material was peripheral blood, sampled before any cancer treatment. CDR3 bases: TGTGCCAGCGGCAGAGGTTCTGAGGGCGAGCAGTACTTC. This translates into CASGRGSEGEQYF.